The entry below describes one T cell receptor beta chain. This clonotype was seen at least ten times. This receptor's antigen is unknown. Base qualities were left out, and no much larger clone turns up one base away. Spanning cysteine to phenylalanine, the CDR3 consists of 13 amino acids. Only the CDR3 part of the read is kept: 39 bases, read in frame from the first base. V is shortened by 0 bases, J by 7 bases, and the region joining them spans 10 bases. From the germline V gene, CDR1 is SGHDT and CDR2 is YYEEEE. The data are from a study of patients and donors after allogeneic stem cell transplantation (dated by TCRdb to 2020 to 2021). The library came from RT-PCR. Data came from a NextSeq 550. The public reads were reprocessed in TCRdb via fastp at Q25 and MiXCR, keeping in-frame beta chains. Merged by CDR3 protein, the rows form single entries marked with the most common genes and DNA. The sample includes hundreds of thousands of distinct CDR3 sequences, with about 14% observed a single time. The ten largest clones capture around a tenth of the sample.

This sequence uses TRBV5-6 and TRBJ2-5, with the D segment identity uncertain. The sequenced sample consisted of blood, either unsorted or a sorted T cell fraction (not recorded which). The receptor's source is a human donor who was either an allogeneic HSCT recipient or a stem cell or donor lymphocyte infusion donor (not recorded which). It is not recorded whose cells these are; they may come from a transplant donor. The DNA sequence is as follows: TGTGCCAGCAGCTTGGTGGGTGGGGTGACCCAGTACTTC. Its amino acids are CASSLVGGVTQYF.